Shown below are 26 T cell receptor beta chains from a single sample sequenced in a study of cytomegalovirus exposure and HLA in healthy donors. Vbeta (60) and Jbeta (13) primers were used in the PCR. TCRdb keeps only in-frame clones here, not all; method: immunoSEQ multiplex PCR. Here the sample spans roughly 120,000 clones, roughly four fifths being singletons. Material for sequencing was PBMCs. The receptor source for this set is a woman aged 60-75 years in good health and CMV-seropositive.

The chain links TRBV9 to TRBJ2-2; TRBD1 is a possible D gene (5 bases). Trimming left V 2 bases short and J 7 bases short, with 12 bases between. The CDR3 contains 14 residues. Germline CDR1 reads SGDLS; CDR2 reads YYNGEE. The CDR3 spells CASSVVREGGELFF. CDR3 bases: TGTGCCAGCAGCGTCGTCAGGGAAGGCGGGGAGCTGTTTTTT.

This chain links TRBV5-1 with TRBJ2-1; D is undetermined. Germline V gene sequence: CDR1 SGHRS, CDR2 YFSETQ. The germline V and J ends were trimmed by 0 bases and 6 bases, with 7 bases remaining between them. The CDR3 runs 13 residues. The CDR3 spells CASSLGRINEQFF. In nucleotides, the CDR3 is TGCGCCAGCAGCTTGGGCAGAATCAATGAGCAGTTCTTC.

The chain has TRBV7-2 and TRBJ2-3; a weak D match, TRBD1 (6 bases). Per germline, CDR1 SGHTA and CDR2 FQGNSA. Trimming removed 5 bases from V and 3 bases from J, with 21 bases in between. CDR3 length: 17 amino acids. The CDR3 region is CASSPGASGSRTDTQYF. The CDR3 bases are TGTGCCAGCAGCCCAGGGGCCTCGGGATCAAGGACAGATACGCAGTATTTT.

The chain carries TRBV5-5 and TRBJ2-3; possible D gene TRBD1, 6 bases. Germline loops: CDR1 SGHKS, CDR2 YYEKEE (reference sequence). The CDR3 loop spans 15 amino acids. The ends were cut back, 4 bases at V and 1 base at J, with 13 bases in the middle. CDR3 sequence reads: CASSTTGWGTDTQYF. CDR3 coding DNA: TGTGCCAGCAGCACTACAGGGTGGGGCACAGATACGCAGTATTTT.

This clone was seen a single time. The genes are TRBV2 and TRBJ1-5; perhaps TRBD1 as D (6 bases). The germline V gene has CDR1 SNHLY and CDR2 FYNNEI. Trimming pared 8 bases from V and 2 bases from J, leaving 10 bases between. This CDR3 has 13 residues. The CDR3 DNA reads TGTGCCAGCCACAGGGAAGGCAATCAGCCCCAGCATTTT. Translating gives CASHREGNQPQHF.

The chain joins TRBV9 to TRBJ2-5; 9 bases agree with TRBD2. V lost 0 bases, J lost 4 bases, and 10 bases stayed unmatched. This CDR3 contains 17 residues. Germline V gene sequence: CDR1 SGDLS, CDR2 YYNGEE. The CDR3 spells CASSVAAQRGAPETQYF. CDR3 coding DNA: TGTGCCAGCAGCGTAGCTGCCCAGCGGGGGGCCCCAGAGACCCAGTACTTC.

This chain connects TRBV7-2 to TRBJ2-7; TRBD2 aligns across 11 bases. The CDR3 covers 17 residues. Unmatched junction bases numbered 8, after V lost 1 base and J lost 3 bases. Germline CDR1 reads SGHTA; CDR2 reads FQGNSA. CDR3 nucleotide sequence: TGTGCCAGCAGCTTAGGACAAGCCGGACTAGCGGGCTACGAGCAGTACTTC. It codes for CASSLGQAGLAGYEQYF.

This sequence joins TRBV7-2 and TRBJ2-5; 11 bases are shared with TRBD2. V was pared by 0 bases and J by 5 bases, with 11 bases of the junction left unmatched. Germline CDR1 is SGHTA and CDR2 is FQGNSA. The CDR3 is 18 amino acids. The CDR3 DNA is TGTGCCAGCAGCTTAGCGCTAGCGGGAGGTATCGGGGGGGAGACCCAGTACTTC. This encodes CASSLALAGGIGGETQYF.

The chain joins TRBV7-8 to TRBJ1-5; no clear D gene. The CDR3 loop spans 16 amino acids. Germline CDR1 reads SGHVS; CDR2 reads FQNEAQ. The V end was cut by 1 base, the J end by 4 bases, with 14 bases between. The CDR3 coding sequence is TGTGCCAGCAGCTTAGGCCCGGGGTCGTATAATCAGCCCCAGCATTTT. It encodes CASSLGPGSYNQPQHF.

The gene calls are TRBV4-2 and TRBJ2-3; 7 nucleotides agree with TRBD2. This CDR3 has 16 amino acids. Trimming at V came to 4 bases and at J to 0 bases, leaving 7 bases not matched to a gene. Germline CDR1 reads LGHNA; CDR2 reads YNFKEQ. The CDR3 nucleotides read TGTGCCAGCAGCCTAACGCTAGCGGCTAGCACAGATACGCAGTATTTT. Translating it yields CASSLTLAASTDTQYF.

This clone was recorded only once. J is TRBJ2-2 and V is TRBV6-5; 7 bases align to TRBD1. The CDR3 runs 15 residues. J gave up 0 bases and V 2 bases, and 0 bases lay outside the gene matches. Germline V CDR1 and CDR2: MNHEY, SVGAGI. CDR3 in amino acids: CASSYRGPNTGELFF. The CDR3 nucleotides are TGTGCCAGCAGTTACAGGGGGCCGAACACCGGGGAGCTGTTTTTT.

The chain is built from TRBV7-2 and TRBJ2-7; unclear D gene. Germline CDR1 reads SGHTA; CDR2 reads FQGNSA. The CDR3 consists of 12 residues. V was pared by 5 bases and J by 1 base, with 6 bases between. The CDR3 sequence: CASSLNSYEQYF. The CDR3 bases are TGTGCCAGCAGCCTAAATTCCTACGAGCAGTACTTC.

The chain combines TRBV5-4 with TRBJ2-7, with TRBD2 matching over 9 bases. This CDR3 is 16 amino acids long. CDR1 is SGHNT and CDR2 is YYREEE in the germline V gene (reference sequence). The V segment lost 2 bases and the J segment 4 bases; nucleotides outside the gene matches: 10. CDR3 nucleotides: TGTGCCAGCAGCTTAGAGACTAGCGGAATTTTTTACGAGCAGTACTTC. Amino acid sequence: CASSLETSGIFYEQYF.

The V call is TRBV5-4, the J call TRBJ1-2; no clear D. The CDR3 totals 13 residues. Germline V lookup: CDR1 SGHNT, CDR2 YYREEE (reference sequence). The V and J ends lost 4 bases and 1 base respectively, with 8 bases between them. CDR3 bases: TGTGCCAGCAGCGGCGAGGGTAACTATGGCTACACCTTC. Protein product: CASSGEGNYGYTF. Drawing the rest from reference TRBV5-4 and TRBJ1-2, the complete variable domain is ETGVTQSPTHLIKTRGQQVTLRCSSQSGHNTVSWYQQALGQGPQFIFQYYREEENGRGNFPPRFSGLQFPNYSSELNVNALELDDSALYLCASSGEGNYGYTFGSGTRLTVV.

The chain recombines TRBV19 with TRBJ1-2; 9 bases map to TRBD1. CDR3 size: 18 residues. Germline assignment: CDR1 LNHDA and CDR2 SQIVND (reference sequence). The V and J ends lost 3 bases and 6 bases, in that order; junction bases with no gene match: 17. The CDR3 loop is CASSMSVVLGQGVNGYTF. The CDR3 DNA sequence: TGTGCCAGTAGTATGTCGGTGGTTTTGGGACAGGGTGTTAATGGCTACACCTTC.

The gene calls are TRBV30 and TRBJ1-5; D is ambiguous. Germline loops: CDR1 GTSNPN, CDR2 SVGIG (reference sequence). V was pared by 0 bases and J by 2 bases, with 8 bases between. This CDR3 has 14 residues. The CDR3: CAWSVFGGNQPQHF. CDR3 DNA: TGTGCCTGGAGTGTATTTGGAGGCAATCAGCCCCAGCATTTT.

The CDR3 here is CASSPGGEQYLANYGYTF. CDR3 nucleotides: TGTGCCAGCAGCCCCGGGGGGGAACAGTACTTAGCTAACTATGGCTACACCTTC. The chain employs TRBV9 and TRBJ1-2, with a tentative D call TRBD1 (5 bases). Trimming removed 4 bases at V and 0 bases at J, with 22 bases between. This CDR3 contains 18 residues. Germline CDR1 SGDLS, CDR2 YYNGEE.

This clone appeared once. CDR3 in amino acids: CASSRIGAYEQYF. DNA of the CDR3: TGTGCCAGCAGCAGAATAGGGGCCTACGAGCAGTACTTC. V is TRBV7-2 and J is TRBJ2-7; TRBD1 might be the D (5 bases). From germline, CDR1 is SGHTA and CDR2 FQGNSA. The CDR3 consists of 13 residues. V was trimmed by 5 bases and J by 2 bases, leaving 10 bases between them.

This clone occurred once. V usage is TRBV29-1 and J usage is TRBJ2-3; TRBD2 agrees at 10 bases. CDR1 is SQVTM, CDR2 ANQGSEA, per germline. This CDR3 contains 16 residues. V shed 0 bases and J 5 bases; nucleotides not matched to a gene: 8. CDR3 DNA sequence: TGCAGCGTTGAAGACCCCCCTAGCGGGAGAAGAGATACGCAGTATTTT. Translating it yields CSVEDPPSGRRDTQYF.

This chain links TRBV4-3 with TRBJ1-1; 8 bases fit TRBD1. CDR1 and CDR2 (germline): LGHNA, YSLEER. The junction had 5 bases not matched to a gene; V was cut back by 0 bases and J by 2 bases. The CDR3 totals 16 residues. The CDR3 sequence: CASSQDGQGANTEAFF. CDR3 coding DNA: TGCGCCAGCAGCCAAGATGGGCAGGGGGCCAACACTGAAGCTTTCTTT.

The gene calls are TRBV14 and TRBJ1-1; 10 bases match TRBD1. This CDR3 has 15 amino acids. V shed 5 bases and J 3 bases; nucleotides not matched to a gene: 6. In germline, CDR1 is SGHDN, CDR2 FVKESK. The CDR3: CASSRGQGGYTEAFF. The CDR3 region has the DNA TGTGCCAGCAGCAGAGGACAGGGGGGATACACTGAAGCTTTCTTT. Full variable domain (outside the CDR3, taken from reference TRBV14 and TRBJ1-1): EAGVTQFPSHSVIEKGQTVTLRCDPISGHDNLYWYRRVMGKEIKFLLHFVKESKQDESGMPNNRFLAERTGGTYSTLKVQPAELEDSGVYFCASSRGQGGYTEAFFGQGTRLTVV.

A single count supports this clone. The chain joins TRBV10-3 to TRBJ1-2, with D hard to call. The CDR3 has 14 amino acids. Per the germline V gene, CDR1 is ENHRY and CDR2 is SYGVKD. V was cut by 0 bases and J by 2 bases, with 7 bases left in between. The CDR3, as DNA: TGTGCCATCAGTGAGTCTGCCGAGAACTATGGCTACACCTTC. This sequence encodes CAISESAENYGYTF.

The chain has TRBV19 and TRBJ1-1; 10 nucleotides align to TRBD1. The J segment lost 6 bases and the V segment lost 5 bases, leaving 12 bases of the junction unmatched. Germline CDR1 and CDR2: LNHDA and SQIVND (reference sequence). The CDR3 totals 16 residues. The CDR3 DNA sequence: TGTGCCAGTAGTGGCTGGACAGGGGGACTTCATCCTGAAGCTTTCTTT. Translation: CASSGWTGGLHPEAFF.

The CDR3 sequence is CASGSYNEQFF. CDR3 DNA: TGTGCTAGTGGGTCTTACAATGAGCAGTTCTTC. The gene calls are TRBV12-5 and TRBJ2-1, with D uncertain. The germline V gene has CDR1 LGHNT and CDR2 FRNRAP. This CDR3 is built from 11 residues. The V gene lost 6 bases and the J gene lost 4 bases, with 4 bases spanning the gap.

CDR3 nucleotides: TGTGCCAGTAGGCAAACAGGGGGCGCTGAGCAGTTCTTC. As protein: CASRQTGGAEQFF. The chain uses TRBV19 and TRBJ2-1; 9 bases are a match to TRBD1. This CDR3 region has 13 residues. V was clipped by 6 bases and J by 9 bases; unmatched bases: 6. Germline loops: CDR1 LNHDA, CDR2 SQIVND (reference sequence).

This clone showed up just a few times. The chain recombines TRBV19 with TRBJ2-1; tentatively, D is TRBD1 (6 bases). V lost 7 bases and J lost 4, with 11 bases in between. The CDR3 has 13 amino acids. Germline CDR1 is LNHDA and CDR2 is SQIVND (reference sequence). The DNA for the CDR3 is TGTGCCAGTAACAACAGGGAGTACAATGAGCAGTTCTTC. This translates into CASNNREYNEQFF.